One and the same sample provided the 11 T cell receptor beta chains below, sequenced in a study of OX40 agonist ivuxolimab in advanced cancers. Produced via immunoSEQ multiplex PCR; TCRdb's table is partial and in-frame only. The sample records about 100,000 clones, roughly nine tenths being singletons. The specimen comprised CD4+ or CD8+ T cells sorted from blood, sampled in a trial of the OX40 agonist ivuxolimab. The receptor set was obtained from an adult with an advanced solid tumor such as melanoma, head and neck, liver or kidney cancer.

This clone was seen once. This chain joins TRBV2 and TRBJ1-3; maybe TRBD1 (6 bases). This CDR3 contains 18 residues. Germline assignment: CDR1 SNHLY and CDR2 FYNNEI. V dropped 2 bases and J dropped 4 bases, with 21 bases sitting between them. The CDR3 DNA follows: TGTGCCAGCAGTGAATCCCCAACGACAGGCTTGATCGGAAACACCATATATTTT. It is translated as CASSESPTTGLIGNTIYF.

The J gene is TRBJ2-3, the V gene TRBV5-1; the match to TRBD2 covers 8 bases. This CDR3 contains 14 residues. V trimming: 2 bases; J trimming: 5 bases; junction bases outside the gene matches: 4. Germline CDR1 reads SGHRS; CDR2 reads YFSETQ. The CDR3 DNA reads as TGCGCCAGCAGCTTACAGCGGGAGATAGATACGCAGTATTTT. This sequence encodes CASSLQREIDTQYF.

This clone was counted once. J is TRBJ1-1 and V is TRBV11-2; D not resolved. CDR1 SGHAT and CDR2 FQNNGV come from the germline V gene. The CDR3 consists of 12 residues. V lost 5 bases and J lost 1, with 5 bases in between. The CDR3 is CASSPPNTEAFF. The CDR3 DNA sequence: TGTGCCAGCAGCCCCCCGAACACTGAAGCTTTCTTT.

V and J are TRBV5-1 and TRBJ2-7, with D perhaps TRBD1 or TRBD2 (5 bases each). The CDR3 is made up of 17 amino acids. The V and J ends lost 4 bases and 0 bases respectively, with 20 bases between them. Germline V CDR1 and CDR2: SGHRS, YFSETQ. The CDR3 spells CASSTISIRDGSYEQYF. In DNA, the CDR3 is TGCGCCAGCAGCACCATCTCGATCCGGGACGGCTCCTACGAGCAGTACTTC. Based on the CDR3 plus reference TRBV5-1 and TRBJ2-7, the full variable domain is KAGVTQTPRYLIKTRGQQVTLSCSPISGHRSVSWYQQTPGQGLQFLFEYFSETQRNKGNFPGRFSGRQFSNSRSEMNVSTLELGDSALYLCASSTISIRDGSYEQYFGPGTRLTVT.

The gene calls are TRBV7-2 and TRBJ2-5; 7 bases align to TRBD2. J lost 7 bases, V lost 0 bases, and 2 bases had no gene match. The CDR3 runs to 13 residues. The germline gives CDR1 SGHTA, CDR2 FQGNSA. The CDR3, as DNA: TGTGCCAGCAGCTTAGCGGGGAGGGGGACCCAGTACTTC. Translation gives CASSLAGRGTQYF. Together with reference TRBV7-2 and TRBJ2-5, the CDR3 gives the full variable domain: GAGVSQSPSNKVTEKGKDVELRCDPISGHTALYWYRQSLGQGLEFLIYFQGNSAPDKSGLPSDRFSAERTGGSVSTLTIQRTQQEDSAVYLCASSLAGRGTQYFGPGTRLLVL.

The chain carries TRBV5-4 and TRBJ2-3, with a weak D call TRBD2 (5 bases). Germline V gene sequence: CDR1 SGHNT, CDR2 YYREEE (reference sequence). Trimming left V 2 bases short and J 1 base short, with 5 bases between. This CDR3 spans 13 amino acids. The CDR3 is CASSLAGTDTQYF. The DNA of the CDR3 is TGTGCCAGCAGCTTAGCGGGCACAGATACGCAGTATTTT.

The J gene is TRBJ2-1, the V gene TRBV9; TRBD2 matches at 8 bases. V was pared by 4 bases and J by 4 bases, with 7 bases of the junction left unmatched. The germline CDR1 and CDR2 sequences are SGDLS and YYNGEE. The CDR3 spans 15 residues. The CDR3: CASSSSGSDYNEQFF. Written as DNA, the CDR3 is TGTGCCAGCAGCTCGAGCGGGAGTGATTACAATGAGCAGTTCTTC.

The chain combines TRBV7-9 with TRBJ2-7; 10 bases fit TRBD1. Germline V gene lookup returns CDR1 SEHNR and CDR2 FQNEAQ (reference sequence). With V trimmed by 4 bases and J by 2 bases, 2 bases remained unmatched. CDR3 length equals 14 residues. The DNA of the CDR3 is TGTGCCAGCAGCTGGACAGGGGGGACCTACGAGCAGTACTTC. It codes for CASSWTGGTYEQYF.

CDR3 residues: CASSLGGWAEAFF. The CDR3 DNA sequence: TGTGCCAGCAGCTTAGGGGGCTGGGCTGAAGCTTTCTTT. This chain connects TRBV11-2 to TRBJ1-1, with D maybe TRBD1 (5 bases). V shed 1 base and J shed 6 bases, with 9 bases lying between them. There are 13 residues in the CDR3. Germline values: CDR1 SGHAT, CDR2 FQNNGV.

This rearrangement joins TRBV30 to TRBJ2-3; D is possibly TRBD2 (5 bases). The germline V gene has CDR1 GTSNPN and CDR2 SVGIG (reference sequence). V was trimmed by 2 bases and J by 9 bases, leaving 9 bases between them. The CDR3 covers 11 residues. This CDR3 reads CAWSRTATQYF. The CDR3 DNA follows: TGTGCCTGGAGTCGGACTGCCACGCAGTATTTT.

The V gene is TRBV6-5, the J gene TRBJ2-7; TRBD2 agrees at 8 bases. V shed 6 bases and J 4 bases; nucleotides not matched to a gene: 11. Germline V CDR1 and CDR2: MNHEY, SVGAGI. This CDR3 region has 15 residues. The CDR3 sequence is CASRDGGSGAYEQYF. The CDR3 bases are TGTGCCAGCAGGGACGGAGGTAGCGGGGCGTACGAGCAGTACTTC.